The 27 T cell receptor beta chains below all came from one sample that was sequenced in a study of T cells after yellow fever vaccination. TCRdb re-called the 5' RACE reads through MiXCR, storing one row per CDR3 protein. Of roughly 340,000 distinct CDR3 sequences listed, 8.5% to 9% are singletons. This specimen was PBMCs, taken on the day of the first yellow fever vaccination. The origin of the receptors is a man between 18 and 35 years old who received the YFV17D yellow fever vaccine.

CDR3 residues: CASGRQARLFF. CDR3 coding DNA: TGCGCCAGCGGCAGACAGGCCCGCCTGTTTTTT. V and J are TRBV4-1 and TRBJ1-4; weak D call: TRBD1 (6 bases). The CDR3 runs to 11 residues. CDR1 and CDR2 (germline): MGHRA, YSYEKL. Deletions cut 8 bases from V and 14 bases from J, with 15 bases between.

This sequence joins TRBV4-3 and TRBJ1-4; tentatively, D is TRBD1 (6 bases). The CDR3 is made up of 16 amino acids. The V gene lost 3 bases and the J gene lost 0 bases, with 11 bases spanning the gap. CDR1 is LGHNA and CDR2 is YSLEER in the germline V gene. CDR3 DNA: TGCGCCAGCAGCCAGATACAGGGTGCAACTAATGAAAAACTGTTTTTT. Translated, it gives CASSQIQGATNEKLFF.

The rearrangement uses TRBV5-5 and TRBJ2-1, with D perhaps TRBD1 or TRBD2 (5 bases each). The CDR3 totals 13 residues. V lost 3 bases and J 4 bases, leaving 8 bases between the germline ends. CDR1 and CDR2 from the germline V gene are SGHKS and YYEKEE (reference sequence). CDR3 sequence reads: CASSSGPYNEQFF. The CDR3 DNA sequence: TGTGCCAGCAGCTCGGGGCCATACAATGAGCAGTTCTTC.

The V call is TRBV7-2, the J call TRBJ2-3, with a possible D match to TRBD2 (6 bases). Per the germline V gene, CDR1 is SGHTA and CDR2 is FQGNSA. With 5 bases removed from V and 2 bases from J, the gap between germline ends came to 14 bases. This CDR3 region has 15 residues. The CDR3 sequence is CASSQWRALTDTQYF. The CDR3 coding sequence is TGTGCCAGCAGCCAGTGGAGGGCCCTCACAGATACGCAGTATTTT.

The J gene is TRBJ2-5, the V gene TRBV15; no definite D call. Trimming pared 2 bases from V and 4 bases from J, leaving 5 bases between. The CDR3 runs to 12 residues. Germline loops: CDR1 LNHNV, CDR2 YYDKDF (reference sequence). The CDR3 protein is CATSRYPETQYF. CDR3 DNA: TGTGCCACCAGCAGATACCCAGAGACCCAGTACTTC.

This clonotype was detected only a few times. The chain has TRBV5-1 and TRBJ1-1; D call uncertain. The CDR3 length is 13 residues. Germline V gene data show CDR1 as SGHRS and CDR2 as YFSETQ. V was clipped by 3 bases and J by 6 bases, with 12 bases between them. DNA for the CDR3: TGCGCCAGCAGCTCCTTTGGGGTGGCTGAAGCTTTCTTT. Amino acid sequence: CASSSFGVAEAFF.

The V and J genes are TRBV27 and TRBJ2-1, with 12 bases that match TRBD2. This CDR3 has 16 residues. The V segment lost 6 bases and the J segment 5 bases; nucleotides outside the gene matches: 8. Germline V gene data show CDR1 as MNHEY and CDR2 as SMNVEV (reference sequence). The CDR3 reads CASSSIRLAGDNEQFF. The CDR3 region has the DNA TGTGCCAGCAGCTCAATTCGACTAGCGGGGGACAATGAGCAGTTCTTC.

The chain has TRBV9 and TRBJ2-3; 10 nucleotides line up with TRBD2. The CDR3 has 17 residues. After removal of 0 bases from V and 4 bases from J, the junction contained 8 bases not matched to a gene. CDR1 is SGDLS and CDR2 is YYNGEE in the germline V gene. The CDR3 nucleotides are TGTGCCAGCAGCGTAGGCCCACGAGCGGGGGGGTCAGATACGCAGTATTTT. Amino acids: CASSVGPRAGGSDTQYF.

The chain carries TRBV5-1 and TRBJ2-1; D may be TRBD1 (6 bases). This CDR3 has 17 amino acids. Trimming shortened V by 3 bases and J by 3 bases, and 19 bases separated the two germline ends. CDR1 SGHRS and CDR2 YFSETQ come from the germline V gene. CDR3 DNA sequence: TGCGCCAGCAGCTCGAGCACGGACTGGGACAACTACAATGAGCAGTTCTTC. It translates to CASSSSTDWDNYNEQFF.

This clonotype was detected a few times. The rearrangement joins TRBV29-1 to TRBJ2-1, with no clear D. Germline CDR1 SQVTM, CDR2 ANQGSEA. Deletions cut 5 bases from V and 5 bases from J, with 13 bases between. The CDR3 spans 13 residues. This chain's CDR3 is CSVRRTQNNEQFF. The CDR3, as DNA: TGCAGCGTTCGCAGGACCCAAAACAATGAGCAGTTCTTC.

This clonotype was recorded many times. The V call is TRBV10-2, the J call TRBJ2-3, with no clear D. V gave up 6 bases and J gave up 2 bases, with 9 bases separating them. Germline V gene sequence: CDR1 WSHSY, CDR2 SAAADI. This CDR3 is built from 13 residues. The CDR3 spells CASRVLNTDTQYF. CDR3 nucleotides: TGCGCCAGCAGGGTGCTCAACACAGATACGCAGTATTTT.

CDR3 bases: TGTGCCAGCAGTTTCTTTCGCGGGGCAGACTATTTCACAGATACGCAGTATTTT. It translates to CASSFFRGADYFTDTQYF. V gene TRBV27 combines with J gene TRBJ2-3; maybe TRBD2 (6 bases). CDR3 length: 18 residues. V lost 3 bases and J lost 2, with 21 bases in between. Germline CDR1 is MNHEY and CDR2 is SMNVEV (reference sequence).

Notes on this clonotype: Germline and junction disagree at one end, which may indicate a read error. The V call is TRBV7-3, the J call TRBJ1-1; D is unresolved. The CDR3 runs to 13 residues. The germline V gene has CDR1 SGHTA and CDR2 FQGTGA. CDR3 residues: CASRSTVNTEAFF. Written as DNA, the CDR3 is TGCGCCAGCAGGAGTACGGTGAACACTGAAGCTTTCTTT. Together with reference TRBV7-3 and TRBJ1-1, the CDR3 gives the full variable domain: GAGVSQTPSNKVTEKGKYVELRCDPISGHTALYWYRQSLGQGPEFLIYFQGTGAADDSGLPNDRFFAVRPEGSVSTLKIQRTERGDSAVYLCASRSTVNTEAFFGQGTRLTVV.

This clonotype appeared a few times. The DNA of the CDR3 is TGTGCCATCTCCCGGGACAGGGGGTCGTGGGAGACCCAGTACTTC. It specifies CAISRDRGSWETQYF. The V gene is TRBV12-3 or TRBV12-4, the J gene TRBJ2-5; 11 bases are shared with TRBD1. The CDR3 length is 15 residues. The junction had 12 bases not matched to a gene; V was cut back by 10 bases and J by 5 bases.

This clonotype appeared a few times. V and J are TRBV4-3 and TRBJ1-2, with TRBD1 matching 11 bases. Germline assignment: CDR1 LGHNA and CDR2 YSLEER. Germline trimming cut 0 bases from V and 6 bases from J; bases unmatched to any gene: 6. This CDR3 contains 16 residues. As DNA, the CDR3 is TGCGCCAGCAGCCAAGAGTGGGGACAGGGGGTCCATGGCTACACCTTC. It codes for CASSQEWGQGVHGYTF.

There are a few counts of this clonotype. This chain's CDR3 is CASSRGTAPDTQYF. CDR3 bases: TGCGCCAGCAGCCGCGGGACGGCACCGGATACGCAGTATTTT. The V call is TRBV4-1, the J call TRBJ2-3, with a possible D match to TRBD2 (6 bases). V lost 4 bases and J 6 bases, leaving 14 bases between the germline ends. There are 14 residues in the CDR3. CDR1 and CDR2 (germline): MGHRA, YSYEKL.

The chain couples TRBV6-5 to TRBJ1-3; no reliable D call. Germline V gene sequence: CDR1 MNHEY, CDR2 SVGAGI. The CDR3 totals 16 residues. Trimming removed 0 bases at V and 0 bases at J, with 9 bases between. This CDR3 reads CASSYSPGNSGNTIYF. CDR3 in DNA: TGTGCCAGCAGTTACTCGCCTGGAAACTCTGGAAACACCATATATTTT.

This clonotype has just a few counts. The rearrangement joins TRBV4-2 to TRBJ2-7; TRBD1 matches 10 bases. Germline values: CDR1 LGHNA, CDR2 YNFKEQ. V trimming: 5 bases; J trimming: 5 bases; junction bases outside the gene matches: 6. The CDR3 covers 14 residues. The CDR3 bases are TGTGCCAGCAGCGGTGGGACAGGGGTTAACGAGCAGTACTTC. It encodes CASSGGTGVNEQYF.

This clonotype was observed a handful of times. The V call is TRBV11-2, the J call TRBJ2-7, with D perhaps TRBD1 (5 bases). V was trimmed by 5 bases and J by 2 bases, leaving 13 bases between them. The length of the CDR3 is 14 residues. Per the germline V gene, CDR1 is SGHAT and CDR2 is FQNNGV. The CDR3 DNA reads as TGTGCCAGCAGCCCTCAGGGATTCCCCTACGAGCAGTACTTC. Translated: CASSPQGFPYEQYF.

V is TRBV7-9 and J is TRBJ2-5, with D possibly matching TRBD1 (5 bases). Germline lookup yields CDR1 SEHNR and CDR2 FQNEAQ (reference sequence). The CDR3 contains 16 residues. The ends were cut back, 5 bases at V and 3 bases at J, with 19 bases in the middle. CDR3 sequence: CASSRLKGIGEETQYF. As DNA, the CDR3 is TGTGCCAGCAGCCGGCTTAAAGGGATAGGGGAAGAGACCCAGTACTTC.

The V gene is TRBV6-5, the J gene TRBJ2-5; D is perhaps TRBD1 (5 bases). Germline CDR1 MNHEY, CDR2 SVGAGI. CDR3 length: 16 residues. V was cut by 2 bases and J by 3 bases, with 16 bases left in between. The CDR3 region has the DNA TGTGCCAGCAGTTACGGGGCCCCGTCAACAAAAGAGACCCAGTACTTC. Its protein is CASSYGAPSTKETQYF.

This chain links TRBV27 with TRBJ1-5; the D gene is possibly TRBD1 (5 bases). Trimming removed 6 bases at V and 1 base at J, with 10 bases between. The CDR3 has 14 residues. Germline assignment: CDR1 MNHEY and CDR2 SMNVEV (reference sequence). CDR3 amino acids: CASRRGASNQPQHF. The CDR3 DNA reads TGTGCCAGCAGACGAGGGGCGAGCAATCAGCCCCAGCATTTT.

This clonotype was seen only a few times. V gene TRBV18 combines with J gene TRBJ1-4, with D possibly being TRBD1 (5 bases). This CDR3 is built from 13 residues. Germline V CDR1 and CDR2: KGHSH, LQKENI. Trimming stripped 6 bases from V and 4 bases from J, with 9 bases between. CDR3 in DNA: TGTGCCAGCTCCCGGGACGTTAATGAAAAACTGTTTTTT. It specifies CASSRDVNEKLFF. Together with reference TRBV18 and TRBJ1-4, the CDR3 gives the full variable domain: NAGVMQNPRHLVRRRGQEARLRCSPMKGHSHVYWYRQLPEEGLKFMVYLQKENIIDESGMPKERFSAEFPKEGPSILRIQQVVRGDSAAYFCASSRDVNEKLFFGSGTQLSVL.

This chain uses TRBV28 with TRBJ2-5; 8 positions match TRBD2. The CDR3 totals 14 residues. CDR1 and CDR2 (germline): MDHEN, SYDVKM. V gave up 7 bases and J gave up 4 bases; unmatched junction bases: 8. The CDR3 here is CASTQAGVPETQYF. The DNA of the CDR3 is TGTGCCAGCACCCAAGCGGGGGTCCCAGAGACCCAGTACTTC.

This clonotype was picked up a small number of times. The chain joins TRBV28 to TRBJ2-7, with TRBD1 matching over 10 bases. Losses at the gene ends were 10 bases for V and 6 bases for J; bases not matched to a gene: 12. The CDR3 contains 14 residues. From germline, CDR1 is MDHEN and CDR2 SYDVKM. CDR3 residues: CAIESSGTGVEQYF. In DNA, the CDR3 is TGTGCCATCGAATCCTCCGGGACAGGGGTCGAGCAGTACTTC.

J is TRBJ2-7 and V is TRBV5-4; 8 nucleotides agree with TRBD1. Per germline, CDR1 SGHNT and CDR2 YYREEE (reference sequence). This CDR3 contains 12 residues. CDR3 residues: CASSLGGQGPNV. CDR3 nucleotide sequence: TGTGCCAGCAGCTTGGGTGGACAGGGTCCAAACGTC.

V gene TRBV11-1 combines with J gene TRBJ1-2, with D unclear. CDR1 SGHAT and CDR2 FQDESV come from the germline V gene (reference sequence). The CDR3 is 14 residues long. The germline V and J ends were trimmed by 0 bases and 2 bases, with 7 bases remaining between them. The CDR3 sequence: CASSLATENYGYTF. The CDR3 region has the DNA TGTGCCAGCAGCTTAGCAACAGAGAACTATGGCTACACCTTC.